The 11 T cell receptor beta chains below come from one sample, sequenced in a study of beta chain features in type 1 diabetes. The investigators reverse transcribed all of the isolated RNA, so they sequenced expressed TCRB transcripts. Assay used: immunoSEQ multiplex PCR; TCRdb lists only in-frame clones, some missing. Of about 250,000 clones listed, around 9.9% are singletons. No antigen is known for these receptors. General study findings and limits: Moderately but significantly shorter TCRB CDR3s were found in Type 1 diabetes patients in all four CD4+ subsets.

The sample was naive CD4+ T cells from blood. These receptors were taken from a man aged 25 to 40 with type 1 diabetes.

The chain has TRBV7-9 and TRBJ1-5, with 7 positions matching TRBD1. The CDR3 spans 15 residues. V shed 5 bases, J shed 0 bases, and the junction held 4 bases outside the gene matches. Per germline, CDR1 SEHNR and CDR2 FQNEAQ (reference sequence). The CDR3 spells CASSPGTASNQPQHF. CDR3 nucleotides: TGTGCCAGCAGCCCAGGGACAGCTAGCAATCAGCCCCAGCATTTT.

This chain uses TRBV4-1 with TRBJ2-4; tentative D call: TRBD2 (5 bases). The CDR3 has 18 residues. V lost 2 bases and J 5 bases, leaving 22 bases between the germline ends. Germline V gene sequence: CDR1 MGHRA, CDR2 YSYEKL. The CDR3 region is CASSQIPAGRRGQNIQYF. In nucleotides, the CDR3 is TGCGCCAGCAGCCAAATCCCCGCGGGCCGCCGTGGACAAAACATTCAGTACTTC.

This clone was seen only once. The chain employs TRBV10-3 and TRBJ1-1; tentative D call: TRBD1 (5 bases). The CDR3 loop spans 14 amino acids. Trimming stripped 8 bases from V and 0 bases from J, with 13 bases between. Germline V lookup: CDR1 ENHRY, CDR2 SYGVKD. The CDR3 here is CAISLAGMNTEAFF. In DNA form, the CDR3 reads TGTGCCATCTCCCTCGCAGGGATGAACACTGAAGCTTTCTTT.

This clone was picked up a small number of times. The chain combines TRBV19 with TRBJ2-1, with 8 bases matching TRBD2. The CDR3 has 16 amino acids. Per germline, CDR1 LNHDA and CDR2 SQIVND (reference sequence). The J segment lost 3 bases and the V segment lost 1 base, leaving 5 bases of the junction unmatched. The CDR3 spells CASSIGTSLVYNEQFF. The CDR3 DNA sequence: TGTGCCAGTAGTATAGGGACTAGCCTAGTCTACAATGAGCAGTTCTTC.

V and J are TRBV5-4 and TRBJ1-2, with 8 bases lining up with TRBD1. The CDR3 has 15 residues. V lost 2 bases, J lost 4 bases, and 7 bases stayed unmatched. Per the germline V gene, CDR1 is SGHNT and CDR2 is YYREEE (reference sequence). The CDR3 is CASSFFGQGGYGYTF. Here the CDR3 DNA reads TGTGCCAGCAGCTTTTTTGGACAGGGAGGCTATGGCTACACCTTC.

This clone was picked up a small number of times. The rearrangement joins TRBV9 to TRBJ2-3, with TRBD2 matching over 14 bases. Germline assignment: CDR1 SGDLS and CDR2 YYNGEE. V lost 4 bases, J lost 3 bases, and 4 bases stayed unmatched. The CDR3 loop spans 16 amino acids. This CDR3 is CASSFGLAGGTDTQYF. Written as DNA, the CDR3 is TGTGCCAGCAGCTTTGGACTAGCGGGGGGAACAGATACGCAGTATTTT.

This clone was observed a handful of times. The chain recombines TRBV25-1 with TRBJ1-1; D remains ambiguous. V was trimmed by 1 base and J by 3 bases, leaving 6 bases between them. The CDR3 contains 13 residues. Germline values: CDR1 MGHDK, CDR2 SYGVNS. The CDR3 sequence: CASSESDYTEAFF. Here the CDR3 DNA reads TGTGCCAGCAGTGAATCTGACTACACTGAAGCTTTCTTT.

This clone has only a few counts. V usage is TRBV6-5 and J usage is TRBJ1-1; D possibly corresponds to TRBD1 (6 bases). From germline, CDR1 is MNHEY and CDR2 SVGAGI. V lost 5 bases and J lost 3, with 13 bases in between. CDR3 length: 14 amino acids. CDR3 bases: TGTGCCAGCAGTGACGCTCCAGGGGACACTGAAGCTTTCTTT. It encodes CASSDAPGDTEAFF.

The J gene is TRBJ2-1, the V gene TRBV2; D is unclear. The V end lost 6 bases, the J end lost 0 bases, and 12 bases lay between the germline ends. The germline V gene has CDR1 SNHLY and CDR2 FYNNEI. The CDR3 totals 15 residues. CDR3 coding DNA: TGTGCCAGCAGAGATCAGCGTGGCTCCTACAATGAGCAGTTCTTC. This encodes CASRDQRGSYNEQFF.

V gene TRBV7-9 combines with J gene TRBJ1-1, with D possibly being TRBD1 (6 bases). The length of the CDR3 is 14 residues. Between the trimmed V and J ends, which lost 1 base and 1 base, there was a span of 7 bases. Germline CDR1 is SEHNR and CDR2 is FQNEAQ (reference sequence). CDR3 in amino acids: CASSLEGGNTEAFF. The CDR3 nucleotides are TGTGCCAGCAGCTTAGAAGGGGGGAACACTGAAGCTTTCTTT. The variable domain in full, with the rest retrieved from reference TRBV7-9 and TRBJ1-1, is DTGVSQNPRHKITKRGQNVTFRCDPISEHNRLYWYRQTLGQGPEFLTYFQNEAQLEKSRLLSDRFSAERPKGSFSTLEIQRTEQGDSAMYLCASSLEGGNTEAFFGQGTRLTVV.

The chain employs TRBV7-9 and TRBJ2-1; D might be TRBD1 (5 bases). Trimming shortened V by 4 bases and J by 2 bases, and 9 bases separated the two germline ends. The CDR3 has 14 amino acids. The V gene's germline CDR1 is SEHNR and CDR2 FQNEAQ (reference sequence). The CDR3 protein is CASSSTGPYNEQFF. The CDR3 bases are TGTGCCAGCAGCTCAACAGGTCCCTACAATGAGCAGTTCTTC.